The 16 T cell receptor beta chains listed next were all sequenced from one sample in a study of blood T cell repertoires in COVID-19. Measured with immunoSEQ multiplex PCR; TCRdb has only the in-frame clones, and not every one. The sample includes around 150,000 clones, roughly 85% of them seen just once. The source material was peripheral blood. The receptors here all came from a woman in her fifties or sixties with COVID-19, enrolled during active disease.

The chain is built from TRBV5-1 and TRBJ2-2, with D possibly TRBD1 on 6 matching bases. From germline, CDR1 is SGHRS and CDR2 YFSETQ. Trimming pared 2 bases from V and 6 bases from J, leaving 14 bases between. This CDR3 region has 15 residues. The CDR3 nucleotides read TGCGCCAGCAGCTTTAACAGGGAATTACCCGGGGAGCTGTTTTTT. It translates to CASSFNRELPGELFF.

This rearrangement joins TRBV5-1 to TRBJ1-4; D remains ambiguous. The CDR3 spans 15 residues. V dropped 1 base and J dropped 0 bases, with 7 bases sitting between them. The V gene's germline CDR1 is SGHRS and CDR2 YFSETQ. The chain's CDR3 is CASSLTPTTNEKLFF. The CDR3 DNA sequence: TGCGCCAGCAGCTTGACACCGACAACTAATGAAAAACTGTTTTTT. Full variable domain (rest looked up from reference TRBV5-1 and TRBJ1-4): KAGVTQTPRYLIKTRGQQVTLSCSPISGHRSVSWYQQTPGQGLQFLFEYFSETQRNKGNFPGRFSGRQFSNSRSEMNVSTLELGDSALYLCASSLTPTTNEKLFFGSGTQLSVL.

V gene TRBV6-4 combines with J gene TRBJ1-6, with D perhaps TRBD1 (5 bases). The CDR3 spans 14 residues. Germline loops: CDR1 MRHNA, CDR2 SNTAGT. V lost 6 bases to trimming and J lost 7 bases, with 13 bases between them. CDR3 nucleotide sequence: TGTGCCAGCAGGGGTGGGGGGTGGAATTCACCCCTCCACTTT. It codes for CASRGGGWNSPLHF.

This chain links TRBV5-1 with TRBJ1-4, with 7 bases matching TRBD1. The CDR3 consists of 15 residues. Per germline, CDR1 SGHRS and CDR2 YFSETQ. V was clipped by 2 bases and J by 0 bases; unmatched bases: 1. The chain's CDR3 is CASSLTGATNEKLFF. DNA of the CDR3: TGCGCCAGCAGCTTAACAGGGGCAACTAATGAAAAACTGTTTTTT.

The J gene is TRBJ2-1, the V gene TRBV7-8; 7 bases match TRBD2. CDR1 and CDR2 from the germline V gene are SGHVS and FQNEAQ. The V gene end was trimmed by 4 bases and the J gene end by 1 base; junction bases not matched to a gene: 4. The CDR3 contains 15 residues. CDR3 in DNA: TGTGCCAGCAGCTCGTTGGGAGGGTCCTACAATGAGCAGTTCTTC. The encoded protein is CASSSLGGSYNEQFF.

This chain connects TRBV29-1 to TRBJ1-1; D is ambiguous. V dropped 7 bases and J dropped 4 bases, with 16 bases sitting between them. In germline, CDR1 is SQVTM, CDR2 ANQGSEA. The CDR3 spans 13 residues. CDR3 DNA: TGCAGCGCTGCCTCTTCTCGGGGCACTGAAGCTTTCTTT. It is translated as CSAASSRGTEAFF.

J is TRBJ2-1 and V is TRBV2; D not resolved. Trimming took off 7 bases at V and 2 bases at J, with 12 bases between the two ends. The CDR3 has 14 amino acids. CDR1 is SNHLY and CDR2 is FYNNEI in the germline V gene. CDR3 protein: CASTQVATYNEQFF. Here the CDR3 DNA reads TGTGCCAGCACCCAGGTGGCAACCTACAATGAGCAGTTCTTC.

The gene calls are TRBV12-3 or TRBV12-4 and TRBJ1-3, with D perhaps matching TRBD1 (6 bases). The CDR3 sequence is 13 residues long. V was clipped by 6 bases and J by 5 bases, with 11 bases between them. CDR3: CASRGQGRNTIYF. DNA for the CDR3: TGTGCCAGCAGGGGCCAGGGGAGAAACACCATATATTTT.

The rearrangement joins TRBV6-5 to TRBJ2-5, with 8 bases aligning to TRBD1. Germline-derived CDR1 and CDR2 are MNHEY and SVGAGI. The CDR3 totals 13 residues. Losses at the gene ends were 6 bases for V and 7 bases for J; bases not matched to a gene: 7. DNA for the CDR3: TGTGCCAGCAGCTCAGGACAGGGTGCGACCCAGTACTTC. Amino acid sequence: CASSSGQGATQYF.

V is TRBV6-5 and J is TRBJ2-7, with 8 bases lining up with TRBD1. The CDR3 sequence is 13 residues long. The V segment lost 6 bases and the J segment 6 bases; nucleotides outside the gene matches: 7. Germline V gene data show CDR1 as MNHEY and CDR2 as SVGAGI. The CDR3 coding sequence is TGTGCCAGCAGGCAACTGGGGACAGGCGAGCAGTACGTC. Translated: CASRQLGTGEQYV.

This chain connects TRBV27 to TRBJ1-5; 7 bases agree with TRBD1. CDR1 and CDR2 (germline): MNHEY, SMNVEV (reference sequence). J gave up 3 bases and V 1 base, and 6 bases lay outside the gene matches. The CDR3 is 16 amino acids. CDR3 region: CASSLYFQGDNQPQHF. The DNA for the CDR3 is TGTGCCAGCAGTTTATATTTCCAGGGGGACAATCAGCCCCAGCATTTT.

The chain links TRBV7-8 to TRBJ1-2; TRBD1 agrees at 9 bases. Germline V lookup: CDR1 SGHVS, CDR2 FQNEAQ. There are 16 residues in the CDR3. V shed 3 bases and J 7 bases; nucleotides not matched to a gene: 12. CDR3 bases: TGTGCCAGCAGCTTCCAGACAGGGGGATTTGGCGGTGGCTACACCTTC. It codes for CASSFQTGGFGGGYTF.

This chain connects TRBV10-3 to TRBJ1-1; weak D call: TRBD1 (5 bases). The CDR3 is 14 amino acids. Germline assignment: CDR1 ENHRY and CDR2 SYGVKD. V was trimmed by 2 bases and J by 5 bases, leaving 12 bases between them. The CDR3 sequence: CAISEGGEVTEAFF. The CDR3 nucleotides read TGTGCCATCAGTGAGGGGGGGGAGGTGACTGAAGCTTTCTTT.

The chain is built from TRBV18 and TRBJ2-7; 7 bases line up with TRBD1. The CDR3 is 12 residues long. Trimming removed 4 bases from V and 5 bases from J; junction bases left unmatched: 2. CDR1 and CDR2 (germline): KGHSH, LQKENI. The CDR3 protein is CASSQGADEQYF. As DNA, the CDR3 is TGTGCCAGCTCACAGGGGGCAGACGAGCAGTACTTC.

The DNA of the CDR3 is TGTGCCAGCACCCCGGGACAGGGAAGGGTCGCGACTGGCTACACCTTC. This encodes CASTPGQGRVATGYTF. This rearrangement joins TRBV2 to TRBJ1-2; 9 nucleotides align to TRBD1. The V and J ends lost 7 bases and 7 bases, in that order; junction bases with no gene match: 16. Germline CDR1 reads SNHLY; CDR2 reads FYNNEI. The CDR3 totals 16 residues. Drawing the rest from reference TRBV2 and TRBJ1-2, the complete variable domain is EPEVTQTPSHQVTQMGQEVILRCVPISNHLYFYWYRQILGQKVEFLVSFYNNEISEKSEIFDDQFSVERPDGSNFTLKIRSTKLEDSAMYFCASTPGQGRVATGYTFGSGTRLTVV.

The chain has TRBV19 and TRBJ1-3; D gene uncertain. Deletions cut 3 bases from V and 2 bases from J, with 8 bases between. CDR1 is LNHDA, CDR2 SQIVND, per germline (reference sequence). CDR3 size: 14 residues. CDR3 DNA sequence: TGTGCCAGTAGTATTTCCAGGACTGGAAACACCATATATTTT. This translates into CASSISRTGNTIYF.